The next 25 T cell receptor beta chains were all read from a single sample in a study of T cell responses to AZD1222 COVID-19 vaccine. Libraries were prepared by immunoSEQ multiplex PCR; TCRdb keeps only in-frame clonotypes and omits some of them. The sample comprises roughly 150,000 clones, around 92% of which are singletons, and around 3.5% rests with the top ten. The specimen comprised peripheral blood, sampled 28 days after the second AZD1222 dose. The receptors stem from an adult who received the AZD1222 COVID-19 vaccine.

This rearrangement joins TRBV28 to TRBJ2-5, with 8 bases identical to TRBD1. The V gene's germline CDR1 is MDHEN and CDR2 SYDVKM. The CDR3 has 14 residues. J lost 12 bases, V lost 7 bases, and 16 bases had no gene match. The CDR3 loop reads CASKPVDRDSLEYF. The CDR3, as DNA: TGTGCCAGCAAACCGGTGGACAGGGACTCCTTGGAGTACTTC.

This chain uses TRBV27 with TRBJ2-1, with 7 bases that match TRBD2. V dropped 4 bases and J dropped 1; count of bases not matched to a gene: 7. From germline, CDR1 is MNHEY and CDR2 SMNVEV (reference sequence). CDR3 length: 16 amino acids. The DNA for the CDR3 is TGTGCCAGCAGTTGGGGGGGGAGGGCATCCTACAATGAGCAGTTCTTC. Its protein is CASSWGGRASYNEQFF.

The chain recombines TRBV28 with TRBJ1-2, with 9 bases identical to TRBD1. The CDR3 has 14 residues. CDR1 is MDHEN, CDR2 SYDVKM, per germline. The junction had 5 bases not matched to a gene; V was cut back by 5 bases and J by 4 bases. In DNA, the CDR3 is TGTGCCAGCAGTCCCGGACAGGGGCCCTATGGCTACACCTTC. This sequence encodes CASSPGQGPYGYTF.

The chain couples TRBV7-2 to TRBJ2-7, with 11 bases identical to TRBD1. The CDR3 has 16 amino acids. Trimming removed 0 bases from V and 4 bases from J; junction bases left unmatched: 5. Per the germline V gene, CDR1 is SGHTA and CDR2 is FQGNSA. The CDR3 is CASSLAGTGGYYEQYF. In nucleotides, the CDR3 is TGTGCCAGCAGCTTAGCGGGGACAGGGGGATATTACGAGCAGTACTTC.

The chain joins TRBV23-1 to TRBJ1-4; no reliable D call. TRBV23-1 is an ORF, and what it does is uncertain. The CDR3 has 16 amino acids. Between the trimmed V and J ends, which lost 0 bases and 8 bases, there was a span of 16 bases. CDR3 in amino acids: CASSQSGRFEEEKLFF. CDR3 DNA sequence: TGCGCCAGCAGTCAATCGGGGAGATTTGAGGAGGAAAAACTGTTTTTT.

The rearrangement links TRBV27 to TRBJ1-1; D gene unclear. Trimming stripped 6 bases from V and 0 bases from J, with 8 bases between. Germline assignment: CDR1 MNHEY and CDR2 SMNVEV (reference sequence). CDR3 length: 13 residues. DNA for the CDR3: TGTGCCAGCAGCCCTCGGGTGAACACTGAAGCTTTCTTT. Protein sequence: CASSPRVNTEAFF.

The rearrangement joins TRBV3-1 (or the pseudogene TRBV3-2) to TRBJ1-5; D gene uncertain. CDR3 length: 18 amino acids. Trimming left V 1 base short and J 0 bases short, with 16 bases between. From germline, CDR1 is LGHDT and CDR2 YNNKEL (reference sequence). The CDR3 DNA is TGTGCCAGCAGCCAAGGAGGGTTCCGGGGATATAGCAATCAGCCCCAGCATTTT. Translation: CASSQGGFRGYSNQPQHF.

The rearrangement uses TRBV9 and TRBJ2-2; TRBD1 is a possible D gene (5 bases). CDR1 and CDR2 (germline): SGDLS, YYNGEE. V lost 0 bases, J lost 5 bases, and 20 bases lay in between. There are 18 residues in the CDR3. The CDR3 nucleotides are TGTGCCAGCAGCGTAGGAGTAGGGGTCAGCGAGAGTACCGGGGAGCTGTTTTTT. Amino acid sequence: CASSVGVGVSESTGELFF.

Here the CDR3 reads CASSYNQGEQFF. DNA for the CDR3: TGTGCCAGCAGCTATAACCAGGGTGAGCAGTTCTTC. The chain joins TRBV5-5 to TRBJ2-1, with a possible D match to TRBD1 (5 bases). The CDR3 sequence is 12 residues long. Trimming stripped 3 bases from V and 9 bases from J, with 10 bases between. Germline CDR1 is SGHKS and CDR2 is YYEKEE (reference sequence).

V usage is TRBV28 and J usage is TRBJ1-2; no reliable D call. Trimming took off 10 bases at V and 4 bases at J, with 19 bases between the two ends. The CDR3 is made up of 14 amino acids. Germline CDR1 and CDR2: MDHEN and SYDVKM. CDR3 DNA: TGTGCCACCGAACGTCGGACGTCCAGCTATGGCTACACCTTC. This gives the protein CATERRTSSYGYTF.

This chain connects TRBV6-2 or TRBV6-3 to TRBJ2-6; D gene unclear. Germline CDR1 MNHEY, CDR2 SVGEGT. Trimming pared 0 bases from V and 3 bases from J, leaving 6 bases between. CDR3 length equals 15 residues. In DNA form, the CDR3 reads TGTGCCAGCAGTTACTCCCCAAGTGGGGCCAACGTCCTGACTTTC. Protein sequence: CASSYSPSGANVLTF.

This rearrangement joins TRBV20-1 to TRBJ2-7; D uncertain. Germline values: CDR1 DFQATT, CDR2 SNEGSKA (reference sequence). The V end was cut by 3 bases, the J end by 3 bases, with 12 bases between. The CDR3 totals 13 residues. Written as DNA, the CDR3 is TGCAGTGCTAGTAGGCAGACCGACTACGAGCAGTACTTC. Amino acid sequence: CSASRQTDYEQYF.

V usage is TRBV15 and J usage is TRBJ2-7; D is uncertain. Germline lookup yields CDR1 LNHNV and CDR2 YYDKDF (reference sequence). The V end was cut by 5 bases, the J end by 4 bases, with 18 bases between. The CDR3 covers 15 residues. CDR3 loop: CATSLPDYRAYEQYF. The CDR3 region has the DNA TGTGCCACCAGCCTCCCCGATTACAGAGCATACGAGCAGTACTTC.

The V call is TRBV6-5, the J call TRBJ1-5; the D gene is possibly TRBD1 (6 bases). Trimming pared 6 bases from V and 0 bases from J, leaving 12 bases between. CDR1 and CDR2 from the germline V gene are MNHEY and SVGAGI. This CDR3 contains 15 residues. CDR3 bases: TGTGCCAGCAGGGGGGCTTTGTATAGCAATCAGCCCCAGCATTTT. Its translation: CASRGALYSNQPQHF.

DNA of the CDR3: TGCGCCAGCACCCTGGGACCCTTTACTAGCACAGATACGCAGTATTTT. This translates into CASTLGPFTSTDTQYF. The V gene is TRBV10-2, the J gene TRBJ2-3; D could derive from TRBD1 or TRBD2 (5 bases each). Germline CDR1 is WSHSY and CDR2 is SAAADI. The CDR3 spans 16 residues. The germline V and J ends were trimmed by 7 bases and 0 bases, with 17 bases remaining between them.

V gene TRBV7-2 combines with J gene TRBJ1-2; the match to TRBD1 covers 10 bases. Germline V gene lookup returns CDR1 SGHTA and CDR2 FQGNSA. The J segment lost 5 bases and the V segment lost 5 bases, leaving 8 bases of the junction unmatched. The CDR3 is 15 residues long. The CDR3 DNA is TGTGCCAGCAGCCTTTGGACAGGGGGTGGATATGGCTACACCTTC. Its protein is CASSLWTGGGYGYTF.

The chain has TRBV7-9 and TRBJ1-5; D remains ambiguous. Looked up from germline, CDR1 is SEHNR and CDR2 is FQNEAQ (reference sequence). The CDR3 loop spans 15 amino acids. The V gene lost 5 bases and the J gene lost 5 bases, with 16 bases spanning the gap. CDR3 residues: CASSPGRVSDQPQHF. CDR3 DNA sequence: TGTGCCAGCAGCCCCGGGAGGGTTTCGGATCAGCCCCAGCATTTT.

The CDR3 loop is CASSIGTVLTGELFF. The CDR3 coding sequence is TGTGCCAGTAGTATCGGGACTGTGCTCACCGGGGAGCTGTTTTTT. The chain recombines TRBV19 with TRBJ2-2; possible D gene TRBD2, 6 bases. Between the trimmed V and J ends, which lost 3 bases and 4 bases, there was a span of 12 bases. The CDR3 length is 15 residues. CDR1 is LNHDA, CDR2 SQIVND, per germline (reference sequence).

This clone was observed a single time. The CDR3 DNA is TGTGCCAGCAACCCTTCCCGACTGGGATTTACAGATACGCAGTATTTT. Protein sequence: CASNPSRLGFTDTQYF. The chain couples TRBV5-8 to TRBJ2-3, with unresolved D. CDR1 and CDR2 (germline): SGHTS, YDEGEE. The V end lost 6 bases, the J end lost 3 bases, and 20 bases lay between the germline ends. The CDR3 covers 16 residues.

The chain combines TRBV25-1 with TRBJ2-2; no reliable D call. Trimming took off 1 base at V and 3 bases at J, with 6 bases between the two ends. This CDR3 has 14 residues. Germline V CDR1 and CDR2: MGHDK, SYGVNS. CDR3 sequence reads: CASSESRDTGELFF. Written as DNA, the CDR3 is TGTGCCAGCAGTGAATCCCGGGACACCGGGGAGCTGTTTTTT.

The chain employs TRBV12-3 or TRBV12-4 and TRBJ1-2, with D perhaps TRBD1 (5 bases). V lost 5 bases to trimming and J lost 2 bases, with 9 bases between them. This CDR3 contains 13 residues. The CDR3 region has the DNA TGTGCCAGCAGTCTTAGACAGAACTATGGCTACACCTTC. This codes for CASSLRQNYGYTF.

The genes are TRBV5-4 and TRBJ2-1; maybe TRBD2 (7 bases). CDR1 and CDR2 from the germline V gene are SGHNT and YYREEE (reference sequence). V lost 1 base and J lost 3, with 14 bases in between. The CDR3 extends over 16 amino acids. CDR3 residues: CASSLPGGANYNEQFF. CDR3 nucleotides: TGTGCCAGCAGCTTGCCTGGGGGGGCCAACTACAATGAGCAGTTCTTC.

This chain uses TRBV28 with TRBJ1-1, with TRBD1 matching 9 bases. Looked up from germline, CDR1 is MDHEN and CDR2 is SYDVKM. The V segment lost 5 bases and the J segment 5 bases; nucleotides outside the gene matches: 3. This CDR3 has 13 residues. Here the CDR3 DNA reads TGTGCCAGCAGTCCCGGGACAGGGACTGAAGCTTTCTTT. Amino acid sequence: CASSPGTGTEAFF.

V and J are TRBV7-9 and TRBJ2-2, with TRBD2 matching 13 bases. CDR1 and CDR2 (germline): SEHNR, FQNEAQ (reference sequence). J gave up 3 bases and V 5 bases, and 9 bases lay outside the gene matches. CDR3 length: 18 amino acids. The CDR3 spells CASSLGTSGIQDTGELFF. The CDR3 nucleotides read TGTGCCAGCAGCCTTGGGACTAGCGGGATCCAAGACACCGGGGAGCTGTTTTTT.

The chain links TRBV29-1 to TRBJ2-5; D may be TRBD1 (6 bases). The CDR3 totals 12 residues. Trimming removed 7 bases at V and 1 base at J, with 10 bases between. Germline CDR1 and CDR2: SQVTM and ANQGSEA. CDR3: CSATDSQETQYF. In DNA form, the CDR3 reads TGCAGCGCAACGGACAGCCAAGAGACCCAGTACTTC.